The 32 T cell receptor beta chains listed next were all sequenced from one sample in a study of early T cells in non-severe SARS-CoV-2 infection. TCRdb re-called the 5' RACE reads with MiXCR, one entry per CDR3 protein. The profile shows 45,000 to 55,000 distinct CDR3 sequences, approximately 10% of them singletons. The sequenced sample consisted of whole blood. These receptors were collected from an adult who was a healthcare worker with PCR-confirmed SARS-CoV-2 infection or an uninfected control (not recorded which).

This clonotype came up many times. The chain links TRBV5-1 to TRBJ1-4; TRBD1 is a possible D gene (5 bases). V lost 4 bases to trimming and J lost 3 bases, with 13 bases between them. The CDR3 is 15 residues long. Germline lookup yields CDR1 SGHRS and CDR2 YFSETQ. This CDR3 is CASSPRGVANEKLFF. The CDR3 bases are TGCGCCAGCAGCCCCCGGGGCGTAGCTAATGAAAAACTGTTTTTT.

This clonotype is deemed medium-sized (0.01 to 0.1%). Relative to the germline gene, one junction end is altered; a read error may explain this. The gene calls are TRBV5-1 and TRBJ2-1, with 8 bases identical to TRBD2. The CDR3 loop spans 14 amino acids. In germline, CDR1 is SGHRS, CDR2 YFSETQ. CDR3 residues: CTSKETSDFDEQFF. In DNA, the CDR3 is TGCACCAGCAAGGAGACTAGCGATTTTGATGAGCAGTTCTTC.

This clonotype appeared many times. The V gene is TRBV6-5, the J gene TRBJ2-1, with a tentative D call TRBD2 (5 bases). The CDR3 runs 15 residues. Trimming took 2 bases from V and 9 from J, leaving 17 bases between them. Germline CDR1 is MNHEY and CDR2 is SVGAGI. For the CDR3, the DNA is TGTGCCAGCAGTTACCCCCCGGATAGGGCGGGTGAGCAGTTCTTC. This translates into CASSYPPDRAGEQFF.

The rearrangement links TRBV24-1 to TRBJ2-1; 7 positions agree with TRBD1. There are 16 residues in the CDR3. V was clipped by 2 bases and J by 6 bases; unmatched bases: 9. CDR1 and CDR2 (germline): KGHDR, SFDVKD. CDR3 sequence: CATSDSQDRPFNEQFF. DNA of the CDR3: TGTGCCACCAGTGATTCCCAGGACAGGCCTTTCAATGAGCAGTTCTTC.

CDR3 region: CAWKDTGEGQPQHF. Here the CDR3 DNA reads TGTGCCTGGAAGGATACAGGGGAGGGCCAGCCCCAGCATTTT. The chain links TRBV30 to TRBJ1-5, with 7 bases lining up with TRBD1. Germline-derived CDR1 and CDR2 are GTSNPN and SVGIG (reference sequence). J was trimmed by 7 bases and V by 4 bases; bases with no gene match: 10. CDR3 length: 14 amino acids.

This clonotype was counted only a few times. The chain joins TRBV11-2 to TRBJ2-1, with D tentatively TRBD2 (5 bases). Trimming removed 2 bases at V and 0 bases at J, with 11 bases between. The CDR3 contains 16 residues. From germline, CDR1 is SGHAT and CDR2 FQNNGV. The CDR3 coding sequence is TGTGCCAGCAGCTTACCACTAGTAAGCTCCTACAATGAGCAGTTCTTC. Protein: CASSLPLVSSYNEQFF.

The table lists this clonotype with a few counts. This chain links TRBV12-3 or TRBV12-4 with TRBJ2-3, with D hard to call. The CDR3 contains 14 residues. Trimming pared 6 bases from V and 1 base from J, leaving 11 bases between. CDR3 nucleotides: TGTGCCAGCAGCCGATCCTCTGGCACAGATACGCAGTATTTT. Translation gives CASSRSSGTDTQYF.

Many counts were recorded for this clonotype. The chain is built from TRBV7-9 and TRBJ2-3, with 11 nucleotides matching TRBD2. Germline CDR1 and CDR2: SEHNR and FQNEAQ (reference sequence). Trimming took 7 bases from V and 2 from J; bases not matched to a gene: 11. The CDR3 sequence is 17 residues long. CDR3: CASIRSGGAVYTDTQYF. The CDR3 DNA reads TGTGCCAGCATTCGTAGCGGGGGGGCAGTGTACACAGATACGCAGTATTTT.

This clonotype has ten or more counts. V gene TRBV28 combines with J gene TRBJ2-5; TRBD2 is a possible D gene (5 bases). The V end was cut by 6 bases, the J end by 5 bases, with 19 bases between. Germline V gene sequence: CDR1 MDHEN, CDR2 SYDVKM. The CDR3 covers 15 residues. The CDR3 is CASRGSASPRETQYF. The CDR3 nucleotides read TGTGCCAGCAGGGGGAGTGCTTCTCCGAGGGAGACCCAGTACTTC.

This chain joins TRBV2 and TRBJ1-4; no firm D call. Germline values: CDR1 SNHLY, CDR2 FYNNEI. The CDR3 length is 12 residues. CDR3 in DNA: TGTGACCGTGGGTTGCCTAATGAAAAACTGTTTTTT. The encoded protein is CDRGLPNEKLFF. Looking up the rest from reference TRBV2 and TRBJ1-4 gives the full variable domain: EPEVTQTPSHQVTQMGQEVILRCVPISNHLYFYWYRQILGQKVEFLVSFYNNEISEKSEIFDDQFSVERPDGSNFTLKIRSTKLEDSAMYFCDRGLPNEKLFFGSGTQLSVL.

The chain carries TRBV18 and TRBJ1-4; D is undetermined. There are 14 residues in the CDR3. Trimming took off 6 bases at V and 5 bases at J, with 13 bases between the two ends. CDR1 is KGHSH and CDR2 is LQKENI in the germline V gene. For the CDR3, the DNA is TGTGCCAGCTCGCCTCGGACTGGCAATGAAAAACTGTTTTTT. This translates into CASSPRTGNEKLFF.

J is TRBJ2-5 and V is TRBV20-1; the D gene is possibly TRBD1 (5 bases). The CDR3 has 13 amino acids. V gave up 5 bases and J gave up 5 bases, with 15 bases separating them. Looked up from germline, CDR1 is DFQATT and CDR2 is SNEGSKA (reference sequence). The CDR3 bases are TGCAGTGCTCCCTCGGACACCGGGGAGACCCAGTACTTC. It specifies CSAPSDTGETQYF.

This clonotype was counted a few times. The chain combines TRBV7-2 with TRBJ2-7, with TRBD1 matching over 7 bases. The CDR3 is made up of 13 amino acids. With V trimmed by 5 bases and J by 3 bases, 4 bases remained unmatched. Germline CDR1 SGHTA, CDR2 FQGNSA. The chain's CDR3 is CASSPGQFYEQYF. The CDR3 nucleotides are TGTGCCAGCAGCCCGGGACAGTTCTACGAGCAGTACTTC.

This chain uses TRBV20-1 with TRBJ2-1, with D possibly matching TRBD2 (5 bases). The V gene's germline CDR1 is DFQATT and CDR2 SNEGSKA (reference sequence). The CDR3 runs 14 residues. V lost 0 bases to trimming and J lost 15 bases, with 21 bases between them. The DNA of the CDR3 is TGCAGTGCTAGAGATGAAGGCAGCCTTCTGGCGGGGTTCTTC. As protein: CSARDEGSLLAGFF.

This clonotype appeared many times. Mismatch with germline at one junction end may stem from a read error. The genes are TRBV4-2 and TRBJ2-1; possibly TRBD2 for D (6 bases). CDR1 is LGHNA, CDR2 YNFKEQ, per germline. The CDR3 loop spans 14 amino acids. The CDR3 region has the DNA TGTGCCAGCAGCCCCACCCCCCGGGACTTCTTACTTGAGTTC. Its protein product is CASSPTPRDFLLEF.

This clonotype has ten or more counts. The J gene is TRBJ2-2, the V gene TRBV15, with 7 bases fitting TRBD1. Trimming took 3 bases from V and 0 from J; bases not matched to a gene: 4. The CDR3 has 16 residues. Germline CDR1 is LNHNV and CDR2 is YYDKDF (reference sequence). For the CDR3, the DNA is TGTGCCACCAGCAGGGCAGACAGGGCGAACACCGGGGAGCTGTTTTTT. Residues: CATSRADRANTGELFF.

This clonotype was observed many times. The chain combines TRBV21-1 with TRBJ2-7; TRBD1, as called in the table, went unchecked against the DNA. TRBV21-1 is deemed a pseudogene. The CDR3 totals 16 residues. In DNA, the CDR3 is TGTGCCAGCAGCAGTCTTTTTGGGGGCAGTAGGTACGAGCAGTACTTC. Translated, it gives CASSSLFGGSRYEQYF.

This clonotype was detected only a few times. The rearrangement joins TRBV6-5 to TRBJ2-7, with D possibly TRBD2 on 6 matching bases. Germline CDR1 and CDR2: MNHEY and SVGAGI. The CDR3 extends over 15 amino acids. Trimming pared 2 bases from V and 5 bases from J, leaving 16 bases between. The CDR3 DNA is TGTGCCAGCAGTTACCTCCCTCGGGGGTTAGACGAGCAGTACTTC. It specifies CASSYLPRGLDEQYF.

This clonotype came up many times. V and J are TRBV20-1 and TRBJ2-3; 9 nucleotides match TRBD1. Looked up from germline, CDR1 is DFQATT and CDR2 is SNEGSKA (reference sequence). The length of the CDR3 is 13 residues. Germline trimming cut 3 bases from V and 4 bases from J; bases unmatched to any gene: 2. DNA of the CDR3: TGCAGTGCTAGGCGGACAGGGGCAGATACGCAGTATTTT. Its translation is CSARRTGADTQYF.

The CDR3 DNA reads as TGTGCCAGCAGTCCCAGAGATACGCAGTATTTT. This sequence encodes CASSPRDTQYF. The chain joins TRBV2 to TRBJ2-3; D not certain. Germline V CDR1 and CDR2: SNHLY, FYNNEI. With 5 bases removed from V and 5 bases from J, the gap between germline ends came to 5 bases. This CDR3 contains 11 residues.

In its sample, this clonotype was seen a few times. The CDR3: CASRESPVSSDTQYF. In DNA form, the CDR3 reads TGCGCCAGCAGAGAGAGTCCCGTGAGTTCAGATACGCAGTATTTT. The chain has TRBV10-2 and TRBJ2-3, with D unclear. This CDR3 contains 15 residues. Trimming took off 6 bases at V and 4 bases at J, with 17 bases between the two ends. Germline lookup yields CDR1 WSHSY and CDR2 SAAADI.

This clonotype has ten or more counts. The chain links TRBV6-4 to TRBJ2-2, with D possibly TRBD1 on 5 matching bases. CDR1 is MRHNA, CDR2 SNTAGT, per germline. The V gene lost 2 bases and the J gene lost 4 bases, with 5 bases spanning the gap. The CDR3 spans 13 residues. The DNA of the CDR3 is TGTGCCAGCAGTGACAGGGGCACCGGGGAGCTGTTTTTT. This encodes CASSDRGTGELFF.

This clonotype appeared a single time. The chain carries TRBV19 and TRBJ2-5; 8 bases fit TRBD1. Trimming removed 6 bases from V and 2 bases from J; junction bases left unmatched: 11. This CDR3 has 16 residues. Germline V gene sequence: CDR1 LNHDA, CDR2 SQIVND (reference sequence). The CDR3 region is CASRTGTGGSQETQYF. CDR3 bases: TGTGCCAGTAGGACGGGGACAGGCGGTTCACAAGAGACCCAGTACTTC.

Only a few counts were recorded for this clonotype. The V call is TRBV20-1, the J call TRBJ1-1, with D unresolved. Per germline, CDR1 DFQATT and CDR2 SNEGSKA (reference sequence). This CDR3 region has 15 residues. V was shortened by 0 bases and J by 0 bases, with 11 bases between the two germline ends. For the CDR3, the DNA is TGCAGTGCTAGAGATATGTCAGGATTGAACACTGAAGCTTTCTTT. Translation: CSARDMSGLNTEAFF.

This clonotype was counted a few times. The chain carries TRBV28 and TRBJ2-7; possible D gene TRBD2, 6 bases. This CDR3 has 15 residues. The V end was cut by 8 bases, the J end by 5 bases, with 22 bases between. Germline CDR1 MDHEN, CDR2 SYDVKM. Written as DNA, the CDR3 is TGTGCCAGCTTACCCGGGGTCCCAGGGAGGAACGAGCAGTACTTC. Its translation is CASLPGVPGRNEQYF.

V gene TRBV28 combines with J gene TRBJ1-5, with a possible D match to TRBD1 (5 bases). With 6 bases removed from V and 5 bases from J, the gap between germline ends came to 17 bases. Germline V gene data show CDR1 as MDHEN and CDR2 as SYDVKM. The CDR3 covers 15 residues. The CDR3: CASRQAGNRDQPQHF. The DNA of the CDR3 is TGTGCCAGCAGACAGGCCGGGAACCGGGATCAGCCCCAGCATTTT.

The gene calls are TRBV7-9 and TRBJ1-3; no clear D. The germline CDR1 and CDR2 sequences are SEHNR and FQNEAQ (reference sequence). Trimming took 3 bases from V and 7 from J, leaving 10 bases between them. This CDR3 comprises 13 residues. The CDR3 region has the DNA TGTGCCAGCAGCTTGGACCCGGGTAACACCATATATTTT. Translation: CASSLDPGNTIYF.

With regard to this clonotype: This may come from a read error, since a much larger clone is one base off. CDR3 sequence reads: CASSLGIGTESSYNEQFF. CDR3 coding DNA: TGCGCCAGCAGCTTAGGGATCGGGACAGAAAGCTCCTACAATGAGCAGTTCTTC. The J gene is TRBJ2-1, the V gene TRBV5-1; TRBD1 matches 7 bases. Losses at the gene ends were 2 bases for V and 0 bases for J; bases not matched to a gene: 11. Germline V gives CDR1 SGHRS, CDR2 YFSETQ. The CDR3 is 18 amino acids. The whole variable domain, remainder taken from reference TRBV5-1 and TRBJ2-1, is KAGVTQTPRYLIKTRGQQVTLSCSPISGHRSVSWYQQTPGQGLQFLFEYFSETQRNKGNFPGRFSGRQFSNSRSEMNVSTLELGDSALYLCASSLGIGTESSYNEQFFGPGTRLTVL.

At least ten counts were recorded for this clonotype. The chain joins TRBV27 to TRBJ2-5; D unclear. The germline V gene has CDR1 MNHEY and CDR2 SMNVEV (reference sequence). Trimming removed 7 bases from V and 0 bases from J, with 18 bases in between. The CDR3 covers 16 residues. CDR3 DNA: TGTGCCAGCACCCCGACGCACCCCATCTACCAAGAGACCCAGTACTTC. This gives the protein CASTPTHPIYQETQYF.

The chain couples TRBV9 to TRBJ2-3, with 9 bases fitting TRBD2. The ends lost 4 bases at V and 3 bases at J; junction bases unmatched: 6. The CDR3 totals 15 residues. Germline-derived CDR1 and CDR2 are SGDLS and YYNGEE. CDR3 amino acids: CASSSGGLATDTQYF. CDR3 DNA sequence: TGTGCCAGCAGCTCAGGGGGACTAGCAACAGATACGCAGTATTTT.

V is TRBV10-1 and J is TRBJ1-1; D uncertain. The CDR3 covers 12 residues. Germline V gene data show CDR1 as WNHNN and CDR2 as SYGVQD (reference sequence). Trimming cost V 3 bases and J 7 bases, with 9 bases left between them. Here the CDR3 reads CASSDQIGEAFF. The CDR3 DNA sequence: TGCGCCAGCAGTGACCAAATAGGTGAAGCTTTCTTT.

This chain connects TRBV3-1 to TRBJ2-3; a weak D match, TRBD2 (6 bases). Germline-derived CDR1 and CDR2 are LGHDT and YNNKEL (reference sequence). The CDR3 has 14 residues. Trimming pared 5 bases from V and 8 bases from J, leaving 17 bases between. The CDR3 DNA is TGTGCCAGCAGCGGAACAGGAGGGCGGGGTACGCAGTATTTT. This translates into CASSGTGGRGTQYF.